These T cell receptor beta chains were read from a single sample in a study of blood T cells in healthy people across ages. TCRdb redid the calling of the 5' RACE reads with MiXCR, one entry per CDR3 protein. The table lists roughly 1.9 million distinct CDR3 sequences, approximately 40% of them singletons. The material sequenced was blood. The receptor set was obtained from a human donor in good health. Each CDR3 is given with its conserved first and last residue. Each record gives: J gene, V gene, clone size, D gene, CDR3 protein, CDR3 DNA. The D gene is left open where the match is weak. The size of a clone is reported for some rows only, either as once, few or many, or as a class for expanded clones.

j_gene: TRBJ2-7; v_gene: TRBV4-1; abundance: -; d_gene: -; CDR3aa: CASSQVTPGRGSYEQYF; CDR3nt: TGCGCCAGCAGCCAAGTTACGCCCGGCAGGGGTTCCTACGAGCAGTACTTC
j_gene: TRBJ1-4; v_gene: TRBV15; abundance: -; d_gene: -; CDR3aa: CATSNKGKLFF; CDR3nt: TGTGCCACCAGCAACAAAGGGAAACTGTTTTTT
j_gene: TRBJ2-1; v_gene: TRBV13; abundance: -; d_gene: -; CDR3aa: CASSPADRDDEQFF; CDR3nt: TGTGCCAGCAGCCCGGCGGATAGGGACGATGAGCAGTTCTTC
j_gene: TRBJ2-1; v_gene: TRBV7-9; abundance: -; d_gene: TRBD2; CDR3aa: CASSLAPSGYSSYNEQFF; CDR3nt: TGTGCCAGCAGCTTAGCGCCTAGCGGATATAGCTCCTACAATGAGCAGTTCTTC
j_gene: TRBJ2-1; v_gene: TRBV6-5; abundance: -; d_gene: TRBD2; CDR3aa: CASSYSVPGLAGGNEQFF; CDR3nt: TGTGCCAGCAGTTACTCGGTACCGGGACTAGCGGGGGGCAATGAGCAGTTCTTC
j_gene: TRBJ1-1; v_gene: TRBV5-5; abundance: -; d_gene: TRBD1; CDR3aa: CASSLVGQGEAFF; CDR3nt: TGTGCCAGCAGCTTGGTGGGACAGGGGGAAGCTTTCTTT
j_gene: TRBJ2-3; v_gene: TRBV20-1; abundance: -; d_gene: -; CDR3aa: CSAPKGTPESTDTQYF; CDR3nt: TGCAGTGCTCCGAAAGGGACCCCAGAAAGCACAGATACGCAGTATTTT
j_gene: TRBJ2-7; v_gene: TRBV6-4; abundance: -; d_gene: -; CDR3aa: CASSGSSTRHSSYEQYF; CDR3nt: TGTGCCAGCAGCGGCTCATCCACCAGGCACAGTTCCTACGAGCAGTACTTC
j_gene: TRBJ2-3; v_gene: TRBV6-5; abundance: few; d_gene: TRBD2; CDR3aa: CASSISSGGMVDTQYF; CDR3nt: TGTGCCAGCAGTATCTCTAGCGGGGGTATGGTAGATACGCAGTATTTT
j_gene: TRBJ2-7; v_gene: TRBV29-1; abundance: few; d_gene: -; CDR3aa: CSVEEIGHQTYEQYF; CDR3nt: TGCAGCGTTGAAGAGATAGGACACCAAACCTACGAGCAGTACTTC
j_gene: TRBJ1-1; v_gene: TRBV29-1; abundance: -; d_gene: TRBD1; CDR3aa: CSVRQRDSPNTEAFF; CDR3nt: TGCAGCGTGCGTCAAAGGGACAGCCCGAACACTGAAGCTTTCTTT
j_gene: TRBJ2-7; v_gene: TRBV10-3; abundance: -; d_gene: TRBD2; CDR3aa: CATAGLAGYEQYF; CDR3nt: TGTGCCACCGCCGGACTAGCGGGCTACGAGCAGTACTTC
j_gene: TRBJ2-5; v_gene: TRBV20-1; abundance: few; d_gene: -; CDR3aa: CSALRVETQYF; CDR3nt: TGCAGTGCCCTAAGGGTAGAGACCCAGTACTTC
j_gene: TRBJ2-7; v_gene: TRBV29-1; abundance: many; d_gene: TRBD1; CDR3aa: CSGGTGDSYEQYF; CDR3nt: TGCAGCGGCGGGACAGGCGATTCCTACGAGCAGTACTTC
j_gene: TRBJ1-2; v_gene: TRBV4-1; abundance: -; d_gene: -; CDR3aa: CASSQEIGGDYGYTF; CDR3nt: TGCGCCAGCAGCCAAGAGATCGGAGGGGACTATGGCTACACCTTC
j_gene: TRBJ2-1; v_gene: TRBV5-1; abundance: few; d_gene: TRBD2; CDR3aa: CASSLRPAPSGGNNEQFF; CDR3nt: TGCGCCAGCAGCTTACGCCCAGCCCCTAGCGGGGGCAACAATGAGCAGTTCTTC
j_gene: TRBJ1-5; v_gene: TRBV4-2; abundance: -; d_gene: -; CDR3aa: CASSQGGGDFQPQHF; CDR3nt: TGTGCCAGCAGCCAGGGGGGAGGGGACTTTCAGCCCCAGCATTTT
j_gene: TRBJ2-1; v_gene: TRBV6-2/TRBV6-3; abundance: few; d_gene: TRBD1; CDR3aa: CASSRDSLNEQFF; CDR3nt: TGTGCCAGCAGCCGGGACAGCCTCAATGAGCAGTTCTTC
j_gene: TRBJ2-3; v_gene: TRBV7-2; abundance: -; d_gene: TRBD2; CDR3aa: CASSFTSGRTMHTQYF; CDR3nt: TGTGCCAGCAGCTTTACTAGCGGGCGGACCATGCATACGCAGTATTTT
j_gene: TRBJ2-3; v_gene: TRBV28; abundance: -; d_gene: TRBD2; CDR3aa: CASGQLAGEITDMQYF; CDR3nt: TGTGCCAGCGGCCAACTAGCGGGGGAGATCACAGATATGCAGTATTTT
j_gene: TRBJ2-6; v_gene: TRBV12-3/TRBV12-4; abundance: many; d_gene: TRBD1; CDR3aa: CASSLGQGASGANVLTF; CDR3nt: TGTGCCAGCAGCCTGGGACAGGGGGCGTCTGGGGCCAACGTCCTGACTTTC
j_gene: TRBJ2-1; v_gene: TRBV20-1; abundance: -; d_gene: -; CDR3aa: CSARAWGFEFF; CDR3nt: TGCAGTGCTAGAGCCTGGGGGTTCGAGTTCTTC
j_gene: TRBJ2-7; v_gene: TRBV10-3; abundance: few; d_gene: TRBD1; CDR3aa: CAISESASRTHRDRVDEQYF; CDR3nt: TGTGCCATCAGTGAGTCAGCGTCCCGAACCCACCGGGACAGGGTTGACGAGCAGTACTTC
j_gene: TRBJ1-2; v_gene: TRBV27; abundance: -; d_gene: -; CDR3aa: CTSRAKDSGLFYGYTF; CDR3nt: TGTACCAGCAGGGCCAAGGACAGTGGGCTTTTCTATGGCTACACCTTC
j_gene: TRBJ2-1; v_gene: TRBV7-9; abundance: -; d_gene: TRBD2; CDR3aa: CASSLRGQRGLYNEQFF; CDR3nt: TGTGCCAGCAGCCTCAGAGGGCAGCGGGGGCTATACAATGAGCAGTTCTTC
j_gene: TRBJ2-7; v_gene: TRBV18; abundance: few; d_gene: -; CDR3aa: CASSSSVVVSYEQYF; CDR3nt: TGTGCCAGCTCATCCTCGGTGGTAGTAAGCTACGAGCAGTACTTC
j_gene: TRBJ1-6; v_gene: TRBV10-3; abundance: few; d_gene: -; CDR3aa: CAISGQAGESPLHF; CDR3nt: TGTGCCATCAGTGGACAGGCCGGTGAGTCACCCCTCCACTTT
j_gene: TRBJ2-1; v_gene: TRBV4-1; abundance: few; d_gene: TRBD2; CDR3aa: CASKLAVLSSYNEQFF; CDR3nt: TGCGCCAGCAAACTAGCGGTTCTGAGCTCCTACAATGAGCAGTTCTTC
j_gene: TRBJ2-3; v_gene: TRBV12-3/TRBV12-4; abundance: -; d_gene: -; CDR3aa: CASSRDGLSTDTQYF; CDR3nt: TGTGCCAGCAGCCGGGACGGATTAAGCACAGATACGCAGTATTTT
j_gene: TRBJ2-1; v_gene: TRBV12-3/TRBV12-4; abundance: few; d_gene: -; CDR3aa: CASSRSGVNEQFF; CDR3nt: TGTGCCAGCAGTCGCTCGGGTGTCAATGAGCAGTTCTTC
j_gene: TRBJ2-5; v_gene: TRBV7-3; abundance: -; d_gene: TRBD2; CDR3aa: CASSLYSGVQETQYF; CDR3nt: TGTGCCAGCAGCTTATATAGCGGGGTACAAGAGACCCAGTACTTC
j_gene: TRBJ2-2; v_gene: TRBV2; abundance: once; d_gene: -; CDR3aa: CASSGSWAGAGGELFF; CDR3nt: TGTGCCAGCAGTGGCTCTTGGGCAGGGGCCGGCGGGGAGCTGTTTTTT
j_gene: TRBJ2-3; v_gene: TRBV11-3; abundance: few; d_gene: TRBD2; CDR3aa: CASSFSSGYTDTQYF; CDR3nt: TGTGCCAGCAGCTTTTCTAGCGGGTACACAGATACGCAGTATTTT
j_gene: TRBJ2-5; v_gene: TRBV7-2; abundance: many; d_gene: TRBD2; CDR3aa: CASSLGGGAGETQYF; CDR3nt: TGTGCCAGCAGCTTAGGCGGGGGGGCAGGAGAGACCCAGTACTTC
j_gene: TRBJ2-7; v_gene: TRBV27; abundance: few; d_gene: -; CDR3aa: CASSRAHTYEQYF; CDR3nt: TGTGCCAGCTCTCGGGCACACACCTACGAGCAGTACTTC
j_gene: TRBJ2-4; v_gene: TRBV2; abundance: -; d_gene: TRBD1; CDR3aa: CASGRTGYDIQYF; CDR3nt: TGTGCCAGCGGGAGGACAGGGTATGACATTCAGTACTTC
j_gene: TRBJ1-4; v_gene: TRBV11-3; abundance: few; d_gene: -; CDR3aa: CASCSGTGREKLFF; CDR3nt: TGTGCCAGCTGCTCCGGGACGGGCAGGGAAAAACTGTTTTTT
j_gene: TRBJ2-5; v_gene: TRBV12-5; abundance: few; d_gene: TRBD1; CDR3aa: CASGPVGQRTETQYF; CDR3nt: TGTGCTAGTGGTCCTGTGGGACAGAGGACGGAGACCCAGTACTTC
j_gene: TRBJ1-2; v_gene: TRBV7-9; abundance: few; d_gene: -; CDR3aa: CASSLGGTAYGYTF; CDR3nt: TGTGCCAGCAGCTTAGGTGGGACCGCCTATGGCTACACCTTC
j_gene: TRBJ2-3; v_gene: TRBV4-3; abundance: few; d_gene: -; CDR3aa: CASSQLGGVGTDTQYF; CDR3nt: TGCGCCAGCAGCCAATTGGGGGGCGTTGGCACAGATACGCAGTATTTT
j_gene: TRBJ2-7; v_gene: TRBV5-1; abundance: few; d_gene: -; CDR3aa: CASALGDSYEQYF; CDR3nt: TGCGCCAGCGCTCTGGGGGACTCTTACGAGCAGTACTTC
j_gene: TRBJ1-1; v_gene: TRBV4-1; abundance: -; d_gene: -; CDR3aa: CASGLTDYTEAFF; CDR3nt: TGCGCCAGCGGTCTGACGGACTACACTGAAGCTTTCTTT
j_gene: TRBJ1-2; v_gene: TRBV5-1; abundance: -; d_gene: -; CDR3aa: CASSLQSTYGYTF; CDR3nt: TGCGCCAGCAGCTTACAGAGTACCTATGGCTACACCTTC
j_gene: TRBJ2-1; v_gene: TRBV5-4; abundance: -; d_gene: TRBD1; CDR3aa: CASSLAGQANEQFF; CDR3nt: TGTGCCAGCAGCTTGGCGGGACAGGCCAATGAGCAGTTCTTC
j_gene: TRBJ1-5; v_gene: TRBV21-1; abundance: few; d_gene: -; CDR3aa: CASSKPKGGNQPQHF; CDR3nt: TGTGCCAGCAGCAAGCCGAAGGGGGGAAATCAGCCCCAGCATTTT
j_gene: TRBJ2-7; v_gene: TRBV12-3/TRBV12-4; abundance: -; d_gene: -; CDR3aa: CASSSAGDIYEQYF; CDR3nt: TGTGCCAGCAGTTCAGCAGGGGATATCTACGAGCAGTACTTC
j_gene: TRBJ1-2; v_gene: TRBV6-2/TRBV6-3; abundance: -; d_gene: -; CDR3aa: CASSFWTVNYGYTF; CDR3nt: TGTGCCAGCAGTTTTTGGACAGTTAACTATGGCTACACCTTC
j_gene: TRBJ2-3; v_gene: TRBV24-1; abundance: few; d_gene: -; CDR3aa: CATSDPTGPDTQYF; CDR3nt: TGTGCCACCAGTGACCCGACAGGCCCAGATACGCAGTATTTT
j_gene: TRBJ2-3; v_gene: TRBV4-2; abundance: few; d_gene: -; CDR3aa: CASSQGRGTPNTDTQYF; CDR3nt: TGTGCCAGCAGCCAAGGTCGCGGGACTCCGAACACAGATACGCAGTATTTT
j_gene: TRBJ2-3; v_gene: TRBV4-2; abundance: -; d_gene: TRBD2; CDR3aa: CASSQGVSGGEEDTQYF; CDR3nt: TGTGCCAGCAGCCAAGGAGTTAGCGGGGGGGAGGAAGATACGCAGTATTTT
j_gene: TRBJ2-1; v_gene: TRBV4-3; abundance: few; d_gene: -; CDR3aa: CASSQASWGAPERWFF; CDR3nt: TGCGCCAGCAGCCAAGCCTCCTGGGGAGCGCCCGAGCGTTGGTTCTTC
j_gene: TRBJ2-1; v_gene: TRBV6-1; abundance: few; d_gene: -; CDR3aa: CASSVQASSYNEQFF; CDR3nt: TGTGCCAGCAGTGTACAGGCGAGCTCCTACAATGAGCAGTTCTTC
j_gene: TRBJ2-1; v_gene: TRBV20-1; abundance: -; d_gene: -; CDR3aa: CSASSRGDEQFF; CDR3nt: TGCAGTGCTAGTTCCCGTGGCGATGAGCAGTTCTTC
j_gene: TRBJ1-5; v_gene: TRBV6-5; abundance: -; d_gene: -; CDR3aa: CASRPRASNQPQHF; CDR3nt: TGTGCCAGCAGACCCCGGGCTAGCAATCAGCCCCAGCATTTT
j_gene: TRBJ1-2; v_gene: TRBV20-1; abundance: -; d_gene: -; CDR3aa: CSARDWRENGYTF; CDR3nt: TGCAGTGCTAGAGATTGGAGGGAAAATGGCTACACCTTC